Listed below are T cell receptor beta chains from one sample, sequenced in a study of blood T cell repertoires in COVID-19. Profiling relied on immunoSEQ multiplex PCR, and the TCRdb table lists in-frame clones only, not all of them. The sample gives around 460,000 clones, around 90% of which show up once; 0.7% to 1% is in the top ten. Specimen: peripheral blood. Source of these receptors: a man aged 18 to 30 with COVID-19, enrolled during active disease. Each CDR3 is given with its conserved first and last residue. A D gene is named only where the DNA matches it firmly. Only part of the rows carry a size: once, few, many, or a class if the clone is expanded.

clone size	D gene	V gene	J gene	CDR3 protein	CDR3 DNA
.	TRBD1	TRBV27	TRBJ1-1	CASSPNGGGETEAFF	TGTGCCAGCAGTCCCAATGGAGGGGGCGAAACTGAAGCTTTCTTT
.	.	TRBV5-8	TRBJ1-2	CASSLVGARYF	TGTGCCAGCAGCTTGGTGGGGGCACGGTACTTC
once	TRBD1	TRBV29-1	TRBJ2-7	CSVEATGMPYEQYF	TGCAGCGTTGAAGCGACAGGGATGCCCTACGAGCAGTACTTC
.	.	TRBV2	TRBJ1-1	CASSERNTEAFF	TGTGCCAGCAGTGAGCGGAACACTGAAGCTTTCTTT
.	TRBD1	TRBV9	TRBJ2-1	CASSVEGAGTHFHNEQFF	TGTGCCAGCAGCGTAGAGGGGGCCGGGACCCATTTTCACAATGAGCAGTTCTTC
few	.	TRBV3-1/TRBV3-2	TRBJ1-1	CASSHYTEAFF	TGTGCCAGCAGCCACTACACTGAAGCTTTCTTT
once	TRBD2	TRBV11-2	TRBJ2-7	CASSLAPPGGSGDEQYF	TGTGCCAGCAGCTTAGCACCCCCAGGCGGGAGTGGAGACGAGCAGTACTTC
.	.	TRBV10-3	TRBJ2-7	CAISGGLDEQYF	TGTGCCATCAGTGGGGGACTTGACGAGCAGTACTTC
.	.	TRBV7-2	TRBJ1-3	CASSSFGGTVSGNTIYF	TGTGCCAGCAGCTCCTTTGGGGGGACGGTTTCTGGAAACACCATATATTTT
few	.	TRBV6-6	TRBJ2-3	CASSFTSGTDTQYF	TGTGCCAGCAGTTTCACTAGTGGCACAGATACGCAGTATTTT
.	TRBD2	TRBV2	TRBJ2-1	CASMRGREGGEQFF	TGTGCCAGCATGAGGGGCAGGGAGGGTGGTGAGCAGTTCTTC
.	.	TRBV6-6	TRBJ2-7	CASSYMGPNEQYF	TGTGCCAGCAGTTACATGGGGCCCAACGAGCAGTACTTC
.	TRBD1	TRBV3-1/TRBV3-2	TRBJ2-7	CASSGTGAYEQYF	TGTGCCAGCAGCGGGACAGGGGCCTACGAGCAGTACTTC
many	TRBD1	TRBV5-6	TRBJ2-7	CASSPGQDGYEQYF	TGTGCCAGCAGCCCCGGACAGGATGGGTACGAGCAGTACTTC
.	.	TRBV25-1	TRBJ1-1	CASSPHGGGPTEAFF	TGTGCCAGCAGTCCTCACGGGGGAGGGCCCACTGAAGCTTTCTTT
many	TRBD1	TRBV25-1	TRBJ1-2	CASSEGTGYGYTF	TGTGCCAGCAGTGAAGGGACAGGGTATGGCTACACCTTC
.	TRBD1	TRBV5-1	TRBJ2-1	CASSQWTGSYNEQFF	TGCGCCAGCAGCCAATGGACAGGGTCCTACAATGAGCAGTTCTTC
.	.	TRBV12-5	TRBJ1-2	CASGSVTRHTF	TGTGCTAGTGGTTCGGTGACTCGCCACACCTTC
.	.	TRBV21-1	TRBJ1-1	CASSPRDRGLKSTEAFF	TGTGCCAGCAGCCCCCGGGACAGGGGGCTAAAGAGCACTGAAGCTTTCTTT
.	.	TRBV9	TRBJ2-5	CASSVAQAPGETQYF	TGTGCCAGCAGCGTAGCCCAGGCCCCAGGGGAGACCCAGTACTTC
.	TRBD1	TRBV12-3/TRBV12-4	TRBJ1-6	CASTDRANSPLHF	TGTGCCAGCACCGACAGGGCCAATTCACCCCTCCACTTT
once	.	TRBV10-1	TRBJ2-4	CASSESRGETKNIQYF	TGCGCCAGCAGTGAGTCGCGGGGTGAGACAAAAAACATTCAGTACTTC
.	TRBD2	TRBV6-1	TRBJ2-5	CASSERPGTSGKRGTQYF	TGTGCCAGCAGTGAACGTCCCGGGACTAGCGGGAAAAGGGGGACCCAGTACTTC
.	.	TRBV5-1	TRBJ2-1	CASSLGLFNEQFF	TGCGCCAGCAGCCTGGGACTTTTCAATGAGCAGTTCTTC
few	TRBD1	TRBV7-2	TRBJ1-1	CASGDRIEAFF	TGTGCCAGCGGGGACAGAATTGAAGCTTTCTTT
few	TRBD1	TRBV7-9	TRBJ2-7	CASSLTRTGATYEQYF	TGTGCCAGCAGCCTCACCCGGACAGGGGCCACCTACGAGCAGTACTTC
.	TRBD1	TRBV19	TRBJ2-5	CASSIADRGRETQYF	TGTGCCAGTAGTATTGCGGACAGGGGTCGGGAGACCCAGTACTTC
.	TRBD1	TRBV19	TRBJ2-7	CASKMGWGQGFRPQYEQYF	TGTGCCAGTAAAATGGGGTGGGGACAGGGGTTCCGACCCCAATACGAGCAGTACTTC
.	.	TRBV12-3/TRBV12-4	TRBJ2-7	CASRAAGFEQYF	TGTGCCAGCCGTGCGGCCGGGTTTGAGCAGTACTTC
.	.	TRBV27	TRBJ2-2	CASRQDPVATGNTGELFF	TGTGCCAGCAGACAAGACCCGGTCGCGACAGGGAACACCGGGGAGCTGTTTTTT
.	TRBD1	TRBV19	TRBJ2-2	CASNKRLSWTGGPGELFF	TGTGCCAGTAACAAACGGCTTAGTTGGACAGGGGGCCCCGGGGAGCTGTTTTTT
.	TRBD1	TRBV18	TRBJ1-1	CASSKTQGAGRGINTEAFF	TGTGCCAGCTCAAAGACACAGGGGGCGGGAAGAGGAATTAACACTGAAGCTTTCTTT
.	.	TRBV5-1	TRBJ2-5	CASSLDRRETQYF	TGCGCCAGCAGCTTAGACAGGAGAGAGACCCAGTACTTC
.	TRBD1	TRBV2	TRBJ1-4	CASTGQGDEKLFF	TGTGCCAGCACGGGACAGGGGGATGAAAAACTGTTTTTT
.	.	TRBV3-1/TRBV3-2	TRBJ2-7	CASSPALADVVEQYF	TGTGCCAGCAGCCCGGCATTGGCGGATGTAGTCGAGCAGTACTTC
.	.	TRBV14	TRBJ2-6	CASSVQGASGANVLTF	TGTGCCAGCAGCGTCCAAGGGGCCTCTGGGGCCAACGTCCTGACTTTC
once	.	TRBV12-3/TRBV12-4	TRBJ2-3	CASSPDYTDTQYF	TGTGCCAGCAGCCCCGACTACACAGATACGCAGTATTTT
.	TRBD1	TRBV10-1	TRBJ1-1	CASRDRGDTEAFF	TGCGCCAGCAGGGACAGGGGGGACACTGAAGCTTTCTTT
.	.	TRBV10-2	TRBJ2-7	CASRTTGNEQYF	TGCGCCAGCAGGACGACAGGTAACGAGCAGTACTTC
few	.	TRBV7-9	TRBJ2-7	CASSPPGHLPYEQYF	TGTGCCAGCTCCCCTCCGGGACACCTTCCCTACGAGCAGTACTTC
.	.	TRBV30	TRBJ1-5	CAWGTNSNQPQHF	TGTGCCTGGGGGACAAACAGCAATCAGCCCCAGCATTTT
once	TRBD1	TRBV6-5	TRBJ1-2	CASSPGQANYGYTF	TGTGCCAGCAGTCCCGGACAGGCTAACTATGGCTACACCTTC
once	TRBD1	TRBV7-3	TRBJ2-3	CASSLKYRGSTDTQYF	TGTGCCAGCAGCTTAAAGTACAGGGGAAGCACAGATACGCAGTATTTT
.	.	TRBV10-2	TRBJ2-3	CASSEGRDTDTQYF	TGCGCCAGCAGTGAAGGGCGGGACACAGATACGCAGTATTTT
.	.	TRBV3-1/TRBV3-2	TRBJ1-1	CASSSFQGRNTEAFF	TGTGCCAGCAGCTCGTTCCAGGGGAGGAACACTGAAGCTTTCTTT
.	.	TRBV6-5	TRBJ2-1	CASSRDFPPYNEQFF	TGTGCCAGCAGTAGGGACTTCCCCCCCTACAATGAGCAGTTCTTC
.	.	TRBV25-1	TRBJ2-3	CASSDSGRGSTDTQYF	TGTGCCAGCAGTGATTCGGGCAGGGGAAGCACAGATACGCAGTATTTT
.	.	TRBV7-9	TRBJ2-7	CASSPISSYEQYF	TGTGCCAGCAGCCCGATCAGCTCCTACGAGCAGTACTTC
.	.	TRBV2	TRBJ1-1	CASLVGQNTEAFF	TGTGCCAGCTTAGTGGGACAGAACACTGAAGCTTTCTTT
once	.	TRBV11-3	TRBJ2-7	CASSPSGGMRLHEQYF	TGTGCCAGCAGCCCCAGCGGAGGGATGAGGCTCCACGAGCAGTACTTC
.	.	TRBV7-2	TRBJ1-5	CASSLQGNQPQHF	TGTGCCAGCAGCCTACAGGGTAATCAGCCCCAGCATTTT
.	TRBD1	TRBV5-1	TRBJ2-3	CASSLGQGPTDTQYF	TGCGCCAGCAGCTTGGGACAGGGGCCCACAGATACGCAGTATTTT
.	.	TRBV7-9	TRBJ1-5	CASSFGGDNQPQHF	TGTGCCAGCAGCTTTGGAGGGGACAATCAGCCCCAGCATTTT